This passage covers 6 T cell receptor beta chains from one sample sequenced in a study of T cell changes during pregnancy in multiple sclerosis. The table came from immunoSEQ multiplex PCR; TCRdb's copy has only in-frame clones and leaves some out. The data show about 67,000 clones, about nine tenths seen once. The starting material was peripheral blood, obtained in the second trimester of pregnancy. These receptors were collected from a female donor with multiple sclerosis, enrolled in a pregnancy study.

V is TRBV4-2 and J is TRBJ1-4, with a tentative D call TRBD1 (6 bases). Trimming removed 4 bases from V and 6 bases from J, with 21 bases in between. The CDR3 covers 17 residues. The germline V gene has CDR1 LGHNA and CDR2 YNFKEQ. CDR3 sequence: CASSRLPWEGDYEKLFF. The DNA of the CDR3 is TGTGCCAGCAGCCGTTTACCCTGGGAGGGGGATTATGAAAAACTGTTTTTT.

V is TRBV9 and J is TRBJ2-2; D perhaps matches TRBD2 (5 bases). The CDR3 runs 15 residues. Trimming took off 4 bases at V and 6 bases at J, with 16 bases between the two ends. Germline CDR1 and CDR2: SGDLS and YYNGEE. In nucleotides, the CDR3 is TGTGCCAGCAGCTCCCGAGGGTCCCACGCCGGGGAGCTGTTTTTT. Its translation: CASSSRGSHAGELFF. Full variable domain (rest looked up from reference TRBV9 and TRBJ2-2): DSGVTQTPKHLITATGQRVTLRCSPRSGDLSVYWYQQSLDQGLQFLIQYYNGEERAKGNILERFSAQQFPDLHSELNLSSLELGDSALYFCASSSRGSHAGELFFGEGSRLTVL.

This chain's CDR3 is CSVEGQASYEQYF. CDR3 coding DNA: TGCAGCGTCGAGGGACAGGCCTCCTACGAGCAGTACTTC. V gene TRBV29-1 combines with J gene TRBJ2-7; 8 bases agree with TRBD1. Germline V CDR1 and CDR2: SQVTM, ANQGSEA. The CDR3 contains 13 residues. V shed 6 bases, J shed 0 bases, and the junction held 4 bases outside the gene matches.

This chain links TRBV10-3 with TRBJ1-3, with D unclear. This CDR3 is 16 amino acids long. Trimming pared 0 bases from V and 0 bases from J, leaving 9 bases between. Germline values: CDR1 ENHRY, CDR2 SYGVKD. The CDR3 nucleotides read TGTGCCATCAGTGAGTCGGTCGGAGACTCTGGAAACACCATATATTTT. Its protein product is CAISESVGDSGNTIYF.

This clone was recorded only once. The chain recombines TRBV30 with TRBJ1-6; D unresolved. V was trimmed by 3 bases and J by 0 bases, leaving 3 bases between them. The CDR3 totals 13 residues. Germline V CDR1 and CDR2: GTSNPN, SVGIG (reference sequence). The CDR3 DNA reads as TGTGCCTGGAGCCTCTCCTATAATTCACCCCTCCACTTT. Its protein is CAWSLSYNSPLHF.

This chain uses TRBV19 with TRBJ2-2; 8 nucleotides agree with TRBD1. Germline CDR1 reads LNHDA; CDR2 reads SQIVND (reference sequence). With 8 bases clipped from V and 6 bases from J, the junction kept 8 bases outside the gene matches. CDR3 size: 14 residues. This CDR3 is CASRSEGQAGELFF. As DNA, the CDR3 is TGTGCCAGTCGCTCTGAGGGACAGGCCGGGGAGCTGTTTTTT.